The T cell receptor beta chain under discussion was sequenced for a study of blood T cell repertoires in COVID-19. For the study at large: Samples taken during acute and convalescent COVID-19 were collected in the United States, Italy and Spain. PBMCs, B-cell-depleted T cells, or T cells provided the cDNA or gDNA that made up the material.

Germline values: CDR1 SEHNR, CDR2 FQNEAQ (reference sequence). This CDR3 comprises 16 residues. V lost 5 bases to trimming and J lost 0 bases; unmatched junction nucleotides: 7. How the authors handled the data: Amplification of reference gene primers provided the estimated nucleated cell counts. The method was immunoSEQ multiplex PCR; TCRdb's version includes in-frame clones alone and lacks a portion of them. That table is the source of V, J and clone size, and D and trimming were worked out from the DNA. The sample yields over 300,000 clones, 86% seen once. Material for sequencing was peripheral blood. This TCR derives from a woman aged 45-65 years with acute or convalescent COVID-19. The V call is TRBV7-9, the J call TRBJ2-1; the match to TRBD2 covers 7 bases. CDR3 protein: CASSTSARNSYNEQFF. As DNA, the CDR3 is TGTGCCAGCAGCACTAGCGCAAGGAACTCCTACAATGAGCAGTTCTTC.